This section outlines one TCR beta chain sequence together with its context. The data were taken from a study of blood T cell repertoires in COVID-19. Whole-study context: Researchers got acute and convalescent COVID-19 samples from the United States, Italy and Spain. Sources were T cells, B-cell-depleted T cells, or PBMCs; the material itself was cDNA or gDNA.

Original handling: Scientists estimated how many nucleated cells there were by amplifying reference gene primers. This table comes from immunoSEQ multiplex PCR, and its TCRdb copy is limited to in-frame clones, with some not included. V, J and clone size derive from that table, while D and trimming were established from the DNA sequence. Among roughly 230,000 clones, around 84% were seen once, and the ten largest hold about 0.91%. Sequencing was carried out using peripheral blood. The receptor comes from a man in his forties with acute or convalescent COVID-19.

The CDR3 here is CASSLDRGRNIQYF. DNA of the CDR3: TGCGCCAGCAGCTTGGATAGGGGCAGGAACATTCAGTACTTC. This sequence joins TRBV5-1 and TRBJ2-4; possible D gene TRBD1, 5 bases. The V end lost 0 bases, the J end lost 7 bases, and 11 bases lay between the germline ends. This CDR3 is built from 14 residues. Germline assignment: CDR1 SGHRS and CDR2 YFSETQ.